This entry is about one TCR beta chain. The sample is drawn from a study of T-cell memory formation after mild COVID-19. This CDR3 region has 15 residues. The germline V and J ends were trimmed by 2 bases and 3 bases, with 14 bases remaining between them. Germline V gives CDR1 DFQATT, CDR2 SNEGSKA (reference sequence). TCRdb reanalysed the 5' RACE reads using MiXCR and keeps one entry per CDR3 protein. The sample holds under 300,000 distinct CDR3 sequences, around 10% seen once. The chain employs TRBV20-1 and TRBJ1-5; no clear D gene. This sequence originates from a man aged 18-30 years who had mild COVID-19 (a few samples of this study predate the infection). Cell type and time point are not known. The sequencing sample was made of PBMCs or a T cell subset sorted from them (not recorded which). This chain's CDR3 is CSARPARGFNQPQHF. CDR3 sequence (DNA): TGCAGTGCTAGACCAGCGCGGGGATTCAATCAGCCCCAGCATTTT.